This T cell receptor (beta chain) was identified during a study of graft-versus-host responses after intestinal transplantation. Study findings and constraints: Recipient marrow contained GvH clones, some of which appeared first in ileum or blood. Across patients carrying graft-donor T cell macrochimerism, allografts held high graft-versus-host to host-versus-graft clonal ratios.

A remark on this clone: What it recognizes is unknown.

Trimming at V came to 0 bases and at J to 2 bases, leaving 8 bases not matched to a gene. Germline V CDR1 and CDR2: LNHDA, SQIVND (reference sequence). CDR3 size: 18 residues. Clones were read by immunoSEQ multiplex PCR, and TCRdb kept only the in-frame ones, dropping some. This sample carries some 50,000 clones, roughly 84% of them seen once, and the ten largest clones take approximately 0.46%. The chain has TRBV19 and TRBJ2-3, with 10 bases lining up with TRBD2. This sample comprised unstimulated CD4+ T cells sorted from spleen or lymph node cells, obtained before transplant. The TCR sequence derives from a human donor who was the organ donor for an intestinal transplant. The CDR3 DNA is TGTGCCAGTAGTATAGATCGGCTAGCGGGGGCTTTCACAGATACGCAGTATTTT. This translates into CASSIDRLAGAFTDTQYF.